Sequencing of this TCR beta chain was carried out in a study of Graves' ophthalmopathy and Graves' hyperthyroidism. This clonotype was picked up many times. Having ophthalmopathy, the donors showed moderate-to-severe activity, CAS ≥3 and NOSPECS ≥4, with disease lasting under 3 months. This CDR3 has 16 amino acids. V lost 5 bases to trimming and J lost 0 bases; unmatched junction nucleotides: 9. Germline values: CDR1 SGHVS, CDR2 FNYEAQ. Amplifying from RNA transcripts, the study obtained TCR beta CDR3 regions. The authors performed first-round RT-PCR with HTBI primers and then a second-round multiplex PCR. One entry per CDR3 protein results from TCRdb running MiXCR on the multiplex PCR reads. The repertoire holds 300,000 to 400,000 distinct CDR3 sequences, with 15% to 20% as singletons.

The TCR comes from an adult man with Graves' ophthalmopathy. The material sequenced was peripheral blood. The chain couples TRBV7-6 to TRBJ1-1; 7 positions match TRBD1. CDR3 nucleotide sequence: TGTGCCAGCAGCGGGGAGAGTACAGGGGTGAACACTGAAGCTTTCTTT. It yields the protein CASSGESTGVNTEAFF.